The clone carrying this TCR beta chain was observed once. The antigen remains unidentified. The PCR used 60 Vbeta and 13 Jbeta primers. Assay used: immunoSEQ multiplex PCR; TCRdb lists only in-frame clones, some missing. The data hold about 120,000 clones, with about four fifths observed a single time. V gave up 2 bases and J gave up 5 bases; unmatched junction bases: 6. The CDR3 is 15 residues long. The germline V gene encodes CDR1 SNHLY and CDR2 FYNNEI. The record originates from a study of cytomegalovirus exposure and HLA in healthy donors. Whole-study context: Ancestry clustering placed more than 80% of more than 350 genotyped donors in the Caucasian-associated cluster. Study-wide points: Several V segments, TRBV6-2 and TRBV6-3 among them, could not be told apart and were dropped. The authors reported that TCR beta sequences could predict HLA-A and HLA-B alleles. These predictions were accurate for most subjects in the first cohort. Many donors shared some public TCRs, even though most TCR sequences were rare.

This receptor was identified in a woman aged 18-29 years in good health and CMV-seronegative. This rearrangement joins TRBV2 to TRBJ2-3; TRBD1 agrees at 8 bases. Sequenced: PBMCs. CDR3 DNA sequence: TGTGCCAGCAGTGAAATAGGCAGGGGGCAAGATACGCAGTATTTT. Amino acid sequence: CASSEIGRGQDTQYF.